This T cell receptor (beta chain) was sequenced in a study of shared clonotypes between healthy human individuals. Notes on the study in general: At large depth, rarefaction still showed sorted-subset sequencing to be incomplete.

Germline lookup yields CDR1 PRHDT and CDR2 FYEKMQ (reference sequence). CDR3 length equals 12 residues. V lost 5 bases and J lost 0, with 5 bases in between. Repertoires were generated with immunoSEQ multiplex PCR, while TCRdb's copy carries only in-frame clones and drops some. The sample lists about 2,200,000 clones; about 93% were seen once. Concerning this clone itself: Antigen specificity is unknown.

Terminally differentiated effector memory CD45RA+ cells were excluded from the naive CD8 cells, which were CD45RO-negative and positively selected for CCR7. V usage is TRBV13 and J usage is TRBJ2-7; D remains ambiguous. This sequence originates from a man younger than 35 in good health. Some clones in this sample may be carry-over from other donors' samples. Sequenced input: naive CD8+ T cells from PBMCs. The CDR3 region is CASSTLSYEQYF. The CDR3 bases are TGTGCCAGCAGCACGCTCTCCTACGAGCAGTACTTC.